This TCR beta chain was captured in a study of brain T cells in children with intractable seizures. Study results and caveats: Clones missing pre-surgery may reflect undersampling of that blood sample. Only CDR3 sequence similarity suggested viral specificity, without known HCMV serostatus.

The sequenced cases were selected for having the highest brain T cell transcript signatures. Repertoires were generated with immunoSEQ multiplex PCR, while TCRdb's copy carries only in-frame clones and drops some. There are 110,000 or so clones in the sample; approximately 94% occur only once, and about 4% lies in the top ten. About this clone: What it binds is not known.

The clonotype comes from a boy younger than two with hemimegalencephaly and intractable seizures. This specimen consisted of peripheral blood, obtained at surgery.

The DNA for the CDR3 is TGTGCCAGCTCACCGCTCCGGGACAGGGGGCTTAATTCACCCCTCCACTTT. As protein: CASSPLRDRGLNSPLHF. The chain recombines TRBV18 with TRBJ1-6, with TRBD1 matching 12 bases. The CDR3 runs to 17 residues. V lost 3 bases and J lost 6; bases outside the gene matches: 6. The germline V gene encodes CDR1 KGHSH and CDR2 LQKENI.